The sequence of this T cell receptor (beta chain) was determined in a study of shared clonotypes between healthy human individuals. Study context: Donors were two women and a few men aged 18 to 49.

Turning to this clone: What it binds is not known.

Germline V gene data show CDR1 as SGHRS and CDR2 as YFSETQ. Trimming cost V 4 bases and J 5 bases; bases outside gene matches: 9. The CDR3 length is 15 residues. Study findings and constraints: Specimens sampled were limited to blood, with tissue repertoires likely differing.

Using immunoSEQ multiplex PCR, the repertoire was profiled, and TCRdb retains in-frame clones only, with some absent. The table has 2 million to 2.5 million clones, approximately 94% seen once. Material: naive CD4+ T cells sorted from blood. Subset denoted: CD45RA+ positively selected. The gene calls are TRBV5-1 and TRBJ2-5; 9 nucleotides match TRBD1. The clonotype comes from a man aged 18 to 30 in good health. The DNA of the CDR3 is TGCGCCAGCAGCAGCCAGGACAGGGGAGGGGAGACCCAGTACTTC. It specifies CASSSQDRGGETQYF.